The clone carrying this TCR beta chain showed up many times. What it binds is unknown. The record originates from a study of T cell repertoires in cytomegalovirus infection. Study-level background: TCR beta signatures that were public indicated CMV infection and matching HLA type. General study results and limits: HLA-C-restricted CMV-specific TCR beta clonotypes prevailed in the ex vivo response.

TCRdb used MiXCR to reprocess the reads, holding one entry per CDR3 protein. Of some 250,000 distinct CDR3 sequences listed, less than 9.5% are singletons. The V gene's germline CDR1 is SGHTA and CDR2 FQGNSA. V lost 1 base and J 2 bases, leaving 8 bases between the germline ends. CDR3 length: 14 residues. The sequenced sample was PBMCs. The receptor was derived from a human donor in good health (CMV status not recorded). Some clones in this sample may be carry-over from other donors' samples. V usage is TRBV7-2 and J usage is TRBJ2-5; D possibly corresponds to TRBD2 (5 bases). This CDR3 is CASSLGTGQETQYF. In DNA, the CDR3 is TGTGCCAGCAGCTTAGGGACGGGACAAGAGACCCAGTACTTC.